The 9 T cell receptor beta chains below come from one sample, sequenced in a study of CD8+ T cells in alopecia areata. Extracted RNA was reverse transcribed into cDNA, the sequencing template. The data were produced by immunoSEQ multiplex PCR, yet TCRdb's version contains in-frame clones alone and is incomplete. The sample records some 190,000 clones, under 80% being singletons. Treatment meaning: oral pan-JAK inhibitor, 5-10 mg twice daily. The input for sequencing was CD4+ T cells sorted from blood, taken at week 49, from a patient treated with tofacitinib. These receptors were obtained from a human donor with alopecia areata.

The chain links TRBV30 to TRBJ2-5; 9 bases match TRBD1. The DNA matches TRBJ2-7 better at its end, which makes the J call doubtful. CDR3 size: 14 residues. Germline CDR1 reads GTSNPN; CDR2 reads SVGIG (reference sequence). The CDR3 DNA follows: TGTGCCTGGAGTGGTGGAGACAGGGGGTACGAGCAGTACTTC. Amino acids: CAWSGGDRGYEQYF.

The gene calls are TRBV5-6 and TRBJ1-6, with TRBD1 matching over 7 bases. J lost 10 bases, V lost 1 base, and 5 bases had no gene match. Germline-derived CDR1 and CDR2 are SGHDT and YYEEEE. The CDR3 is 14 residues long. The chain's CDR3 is CASSLPGQNSPLHF. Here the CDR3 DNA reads TGTGCCAGCAGCTTGCCGGGACAGAACTCACCCCTCCACTTT.

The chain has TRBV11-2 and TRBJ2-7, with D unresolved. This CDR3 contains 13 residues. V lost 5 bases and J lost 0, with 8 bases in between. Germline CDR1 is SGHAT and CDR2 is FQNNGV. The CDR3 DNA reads TGTGCCAGCAGCACATCCCCCTCCTACGAGCAGTACTTC. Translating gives CASSTSPSYEQYF.

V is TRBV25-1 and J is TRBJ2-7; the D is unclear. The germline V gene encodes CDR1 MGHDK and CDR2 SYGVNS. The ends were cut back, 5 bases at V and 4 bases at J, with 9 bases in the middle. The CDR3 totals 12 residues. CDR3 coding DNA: TGTGCCAGCAGTCCTATGGGATACGAGCAGTACTTC. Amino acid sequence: CASSPMGYEQYF.

In DNA, the CDR3 is TGTGCCAGCAGCTTAACTGCAGGGTCAAACATTCAGTACTTC. Its protein is CASSLTAGSNIQYF. This chain links TRBV7-3 with TRBJ2-4; maybe TRBD1 (5 bases). The V end lost 0 bases, the J end lost 6 bases, and 9 bases lay between the germline ends. Germline CDR1 reads SGHTA; CDR2 reads FQGTGA. The CDR3 is 14 amino acids.

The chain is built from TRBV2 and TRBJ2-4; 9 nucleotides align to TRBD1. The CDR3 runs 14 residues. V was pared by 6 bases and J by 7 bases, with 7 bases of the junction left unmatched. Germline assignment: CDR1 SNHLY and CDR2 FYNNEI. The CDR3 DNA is TGTGCCAGCAGCGCGGGACAGGGCCGGAACATTCAGTACTTC. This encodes CASSAGQGRNIQYF. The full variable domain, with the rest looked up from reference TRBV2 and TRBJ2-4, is EPEVTQTPSHQVTQMGQEVILRCVPISNHLYFYWYRQILGQKVEFLVSFYNNEISEKSEIFDDQFSVERPDGSNFTLKIRSTKLEDSAMYFCASSAGQGRNIQYFGAGTRLSVL.

The CDR3 DNA reads as TGCAGCGTACAGGGGATCTACGCAGATACGCAGTATTTT. Its protein is CSVQGIYADTQYF. This chain joins TRBV29-1 and TRBJ2-3, with 7 bases aligning to TRBD1. V lost 6 bases and J lost 4; bases outside the gene matches: 7. Germline values: CDR1 SQVTM, CDR2 ANQGSEA. The CDR3 loop spans 13 amino acids.

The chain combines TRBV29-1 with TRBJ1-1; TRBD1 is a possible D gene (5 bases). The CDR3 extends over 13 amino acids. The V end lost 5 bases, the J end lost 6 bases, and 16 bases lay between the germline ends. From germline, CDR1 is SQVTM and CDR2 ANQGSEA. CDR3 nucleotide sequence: TGCAGCGTTTCAGGGCGGATAGGCGCTGAAGCTTTCTTT. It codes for CSVSGRIGAEAFF.

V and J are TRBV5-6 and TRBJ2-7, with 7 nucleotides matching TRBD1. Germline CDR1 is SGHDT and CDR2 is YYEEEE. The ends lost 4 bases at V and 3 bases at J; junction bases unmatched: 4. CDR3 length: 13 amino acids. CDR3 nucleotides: TGTGCCAGCAGCCTGACAGGGTACTACGAGCAGTACTTC. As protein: CASSLTGYYEQYF.